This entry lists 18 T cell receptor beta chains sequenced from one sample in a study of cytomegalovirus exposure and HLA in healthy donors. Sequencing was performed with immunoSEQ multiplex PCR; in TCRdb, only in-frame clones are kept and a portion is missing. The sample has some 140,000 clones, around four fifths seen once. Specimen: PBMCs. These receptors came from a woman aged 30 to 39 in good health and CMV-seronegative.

The DNA for the CDR3 is TGCAGCGTGGGGGACAGGGCCATCTATGGCTACACCTTC. Its protein product is CSVGDRAIYGYTF. The chain recombines TRBV29-1 with TRBJ1-2; 9 nucleotides agree with TRBD1. The CDR3 spans 13 residues. Losses at the gene ends were 6 bases for V and 4 bases for J; bases not matched to a gene: 6. Per germline, CDR1 SQVTM and CDR2 ANQGSEA.

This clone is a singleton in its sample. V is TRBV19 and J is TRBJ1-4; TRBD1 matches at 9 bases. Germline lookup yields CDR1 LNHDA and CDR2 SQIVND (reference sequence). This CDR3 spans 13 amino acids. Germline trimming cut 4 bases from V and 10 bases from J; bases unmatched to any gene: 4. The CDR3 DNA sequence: TGTGCCAGTAGTAGGGGACAGGGTGGAAAACTGTTTTTT. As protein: CASSRGQGGKLFF.

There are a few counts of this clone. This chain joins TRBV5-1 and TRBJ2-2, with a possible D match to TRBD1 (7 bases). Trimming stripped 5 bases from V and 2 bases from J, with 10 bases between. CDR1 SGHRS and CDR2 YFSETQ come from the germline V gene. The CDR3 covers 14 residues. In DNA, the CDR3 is TGCGCCAGCAGGCGGGACAGTAACACCGGGGAGCTGTTTTTT. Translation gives CASRRDSNTGELFF.

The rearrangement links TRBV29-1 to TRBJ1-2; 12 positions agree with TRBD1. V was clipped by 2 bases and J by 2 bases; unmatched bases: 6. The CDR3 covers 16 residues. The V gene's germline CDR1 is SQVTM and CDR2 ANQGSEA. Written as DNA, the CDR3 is TGCAGCGTTGAAAGCCCGGGACAGGGGGCCAACTATGGCTACACCTTC. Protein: CSVESPGQGANYGYTF.

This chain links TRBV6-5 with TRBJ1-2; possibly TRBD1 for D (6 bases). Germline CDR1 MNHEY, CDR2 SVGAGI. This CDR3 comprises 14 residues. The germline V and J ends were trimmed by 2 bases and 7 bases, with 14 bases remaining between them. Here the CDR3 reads CASSYGGGPGGYTF. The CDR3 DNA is TGTGCCAGCAGTTACGGGGGGGGCCCGGGTGGCTACACCTTC.

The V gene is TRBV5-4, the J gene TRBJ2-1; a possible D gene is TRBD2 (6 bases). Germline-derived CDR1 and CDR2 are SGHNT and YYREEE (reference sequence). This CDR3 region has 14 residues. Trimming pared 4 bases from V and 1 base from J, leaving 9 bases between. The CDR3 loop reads CASSPGLSYNEQFF. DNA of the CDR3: TGTGCCAGCAGCCCGGGACTGTCCTACAATGAGCAGTTCTTC.

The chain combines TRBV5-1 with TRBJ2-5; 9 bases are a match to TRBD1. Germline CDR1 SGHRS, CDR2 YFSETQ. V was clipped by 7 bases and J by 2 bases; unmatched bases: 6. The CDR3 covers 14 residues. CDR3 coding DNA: TGCGCCAGCTGCTCCGGGACAGGGCAAGAGACCCAGTACTTC. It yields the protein CASCSGTGQETQYF.

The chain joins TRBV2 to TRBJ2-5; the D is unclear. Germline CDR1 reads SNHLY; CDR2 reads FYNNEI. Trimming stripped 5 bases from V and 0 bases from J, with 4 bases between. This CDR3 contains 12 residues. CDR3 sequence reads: CASSSDQETQYF. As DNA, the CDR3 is TGTGCCAGCAGTTCGGACCAAGAGACCCAGTACTTC.

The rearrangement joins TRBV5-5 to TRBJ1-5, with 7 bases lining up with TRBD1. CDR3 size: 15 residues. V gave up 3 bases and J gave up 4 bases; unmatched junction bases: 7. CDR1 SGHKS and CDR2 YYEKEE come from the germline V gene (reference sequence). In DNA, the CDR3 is TGTGCCAGCAGCTGGTTGACAGGGACTAATCAGCCCCAGCATTTT. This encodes CASSWLTGTNQPQHF.

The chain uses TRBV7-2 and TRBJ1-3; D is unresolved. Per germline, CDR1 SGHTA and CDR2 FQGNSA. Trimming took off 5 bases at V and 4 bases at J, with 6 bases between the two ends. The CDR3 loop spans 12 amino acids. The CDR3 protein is CASSNFGNTIYF. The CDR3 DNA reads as TGTGCCAGCAGCAACTTCGGAAACACCATATATTTT.

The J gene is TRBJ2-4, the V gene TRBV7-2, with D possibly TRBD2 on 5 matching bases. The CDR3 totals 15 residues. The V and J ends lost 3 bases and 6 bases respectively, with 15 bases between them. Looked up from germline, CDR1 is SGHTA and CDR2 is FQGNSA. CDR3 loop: CASSFMAGRGNIQYF. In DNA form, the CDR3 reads TGTGCCAGCAGCTTTATGGCGGGCCGGGGAAACATTCAGTACTTC.

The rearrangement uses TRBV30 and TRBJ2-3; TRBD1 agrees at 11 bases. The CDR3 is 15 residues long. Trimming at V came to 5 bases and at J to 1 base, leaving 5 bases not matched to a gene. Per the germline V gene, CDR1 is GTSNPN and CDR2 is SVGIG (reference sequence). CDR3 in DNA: TGTGCCTGGGCCGGGGACAGGGGGGGCACAGATACGCAGTATTTT. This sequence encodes CAWAGDRGGTDTQYF.

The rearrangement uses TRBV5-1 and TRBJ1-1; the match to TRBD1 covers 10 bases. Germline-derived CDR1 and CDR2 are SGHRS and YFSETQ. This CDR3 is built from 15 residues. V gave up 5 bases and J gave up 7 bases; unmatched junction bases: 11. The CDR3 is CASSSGTGAAFEAFF. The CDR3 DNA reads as TGCGCCAGCAGTTCCGGGACAGGGGCCGCATTTGAAGCTTTCTTT.

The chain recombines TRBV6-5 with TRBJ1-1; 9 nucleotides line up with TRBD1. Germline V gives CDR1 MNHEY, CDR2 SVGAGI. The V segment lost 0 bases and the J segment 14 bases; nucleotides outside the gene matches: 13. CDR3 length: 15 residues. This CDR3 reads CASSYSITYLDRGFF. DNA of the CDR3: TGTGCCAGCAGTTACTCGATAACCTACTTGGACAGGGGCTTCTTT.

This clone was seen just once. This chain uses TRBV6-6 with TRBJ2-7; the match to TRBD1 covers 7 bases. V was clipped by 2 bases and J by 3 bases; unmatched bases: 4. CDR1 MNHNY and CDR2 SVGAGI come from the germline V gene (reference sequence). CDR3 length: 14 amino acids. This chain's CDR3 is CASSYGTVNYEQYF. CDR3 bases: TGTGCCAGCAGTTACGGGACAGTGAACTACGAGCAGTACTTC.

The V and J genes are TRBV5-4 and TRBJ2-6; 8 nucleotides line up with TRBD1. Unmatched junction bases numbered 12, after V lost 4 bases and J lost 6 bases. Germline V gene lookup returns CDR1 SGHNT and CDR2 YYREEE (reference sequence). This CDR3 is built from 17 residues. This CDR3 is CASSLGGQGPVANVLTF. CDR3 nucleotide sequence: TGTGCCAGCAGCCTTGGTGGACAGGGCCCGGTGGCCAACGTCCTGACTTTC. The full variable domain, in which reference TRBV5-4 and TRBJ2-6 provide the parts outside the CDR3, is ETGVTQSPTHLIKTRGQQVTLRCSSQSGHNTVSWYQQALGQGPQFIFQYYREEENGRGNFPPRFSGLQFPNYSSELNVNALELDDSALYLCASSLGGQGPVANVLTFGAGSRLTVL.

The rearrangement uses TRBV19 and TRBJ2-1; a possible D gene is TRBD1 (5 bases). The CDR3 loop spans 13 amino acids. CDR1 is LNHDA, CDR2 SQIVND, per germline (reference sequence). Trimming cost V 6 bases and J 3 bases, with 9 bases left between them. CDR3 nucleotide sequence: TGTGCCAGTAGCAACCAGGGCTACAATGAGCAGTTCTTC. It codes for CASSNQGYNEQFF. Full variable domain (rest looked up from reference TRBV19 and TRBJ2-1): DGGITQSPKYLFRKEGQNVTLSCEQNLNHDAMYWYRQDPGQGLRLIYYSQIVNDFQKGDIAEGYSVSREKKESFPLTVTSAQKNPTAFYLCASSNQGYNEQFFGPGTRLTVL.

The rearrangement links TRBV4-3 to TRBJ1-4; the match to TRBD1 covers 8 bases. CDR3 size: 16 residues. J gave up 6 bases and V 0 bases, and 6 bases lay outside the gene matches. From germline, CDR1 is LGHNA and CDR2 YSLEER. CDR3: CASSQDWQGAYEKLFF. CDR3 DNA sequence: TGCGCCAGCAGCCAAGATTGGCAGGGGGCGTATGAAAAACTGTTTTTT.